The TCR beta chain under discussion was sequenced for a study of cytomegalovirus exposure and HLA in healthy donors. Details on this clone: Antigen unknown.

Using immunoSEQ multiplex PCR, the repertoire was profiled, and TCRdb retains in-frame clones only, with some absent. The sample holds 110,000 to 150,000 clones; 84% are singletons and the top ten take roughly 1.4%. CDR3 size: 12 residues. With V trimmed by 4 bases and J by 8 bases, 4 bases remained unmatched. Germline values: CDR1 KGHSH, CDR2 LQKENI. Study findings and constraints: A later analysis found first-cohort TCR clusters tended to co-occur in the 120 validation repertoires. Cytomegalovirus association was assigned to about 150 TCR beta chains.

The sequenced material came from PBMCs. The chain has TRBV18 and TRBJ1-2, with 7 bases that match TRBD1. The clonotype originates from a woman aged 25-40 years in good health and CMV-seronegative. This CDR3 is CASSRDSRGYTF. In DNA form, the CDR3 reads TGTGCCAGCTCACGGGACAGTCGGGGCTACACCTTC. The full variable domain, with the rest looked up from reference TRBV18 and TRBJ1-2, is NAGVMQNPRHLVRRRGQEARLRCSPMKGHSHVYWYRQLPEEGLKFMVYLQKENIIDESGMPKERFSAEFPKEGPSILRIQQVVRGDSAAYFCASSRDSRGYTFGSGTRLTVV.